This T cell receptor (beta chain) was profiled in a study of CD8 T cells in ankylosing spondylitis. V was trimmed by 3 bases and J by 5 bases, leaving 11 bases between them. Germline assignment: CDR1 MNHEY and CDR2 SMNVEV (reference sequence). This CDR3 is built from 13 residues. One entry per CDR3 protein results from TCRdb running MiXCR on the 5' RACE reads. The profile shows fewer than 550,000 distinct CDR3 sequences, roughly 5% of them singletons. Study-wide results and limits: Disease-linked clones bore a CD8+ phenotype, appearing relatively rarely in peripheral blood. Reactive arthritis synovial fluid and blood previously showed some of these motif variants. Made up of eight or nine highly homologous variants, a TCR beta motif appeared characteristic of ankylosing spondylitis blood. The clones that were linked to disease were reported to be significantly enriched in matched synovial fluid samples from ankylosing spondylitis patients.

The sample holds many counts of this clonotype. Its specificity is unknown. The chain has TRBV27 and TRBJ2-7, with unresolved D. The sequence was obtained from a male donor with ankylosing spondylitis. Input material: blood, either unsorted or a sorted T cell fraction (not recorded which). CDR3 DNA sequence: TGTGCCAGCAGTTTTCGGCCATTTGACGAGCAGTACTTC. Residues: CASSFRPFDEQYF.